This TCR beta chain came from a study of T cell responses to AZD1222 COVID-19 vaccine. Broader study findings: Of the AZD1222 recipients, only 5 to 7 were seropositive at baseline. Regions left unmutated in variants are reportedly the target of nearly half of spike-specific TCRs. Donors were chiefly white British, with a greater number of females, and clonal diversity was perhaps underestimated.

V was pared by 0 bases and J by 7 bases, with 16 bases between. The CDR3 length is 16 residues. The germline CDR1 and CDR2 sequences are LNHDA and SQIVND (reference sequence). Concerning this clone: Its antigen remains unidentified.

Here immunoSEQ multiplex PCR was the method, and the copy in TCRdb shows in-frame clones only, minus some. The table includes around 120,000 clones, 80% to 90% detected once. V usage is TRBV19 and J usage is TRBJ1-5, with D unresolved. The sequence derives from an adult in good health. Specimen: peripheral blood, collected on day 0 of AZD1222 vaccination. Here the CDR3 DNA reads TGTGCCAGTAGTATAGATCTTAGTGGGTTCGGACAGCCCCAGCATTTT. It is translated as CASSIDLSGFGQPQHF. The full variable domain, rest sourced from reference TRBV19 and TRBJ1-5, is DGGITQSPKYLFRKEGQNVTLSCEQNLNHDAMYWYRQDPGQGLRLIYYSQIVNDFQKGDIAEGYSVSREKKESFPLTVTSAQKNPTAFYLCASSIDLSGFGQPQHFGDGTRLSIL.